Shown below are 23 T cell receptor beta chains from a single sample sequenced in a study of cytomegalovirus exposure and HLA in healthy donors. The PCR was carried out with 60 Vbeta primers and 13 Jbeta primers. Generated by immunoSEQ multiplex PCR, the TCRdb table keeps only in-frame clones and is missing some. The sample has about 190,000 clones; about 77% are singletons. The specimen sequenced was PBMCs. These TCRs come from a young man in good health and CMV-seropositive.

The J gene is TRBJ2-1, the V gene TRBV23-1; D is unresolved. TRBV23-1 counts as an open reading frame of uncertain function. V lost 3 bases and J 0 bases, leaving 6 bases between the germline ends. CDR3 length: 14 residues. Here the CDR3 DNA reads TGCGCCAGCAGTCACTCAGACTCCTACAATGAGCAGTTCTTC. Translating gives CASSHSDSYNEQFF.

The gene calls are TRBV18 and TRBJ2-7, with 7 bases matching TRBD2. Germline V gene sequence: CDR1 KGHSH, CDR2 LQKENI. The CDR3 covers 15 residues. V shed 6 bases and J 2 bases; nucleotides not matched to a gene: 10. CDR3 protein: CASSPAGTNTYEQYF. The CDR3 DNA reads as TGTGCCAGCTCCCCCGCGGGGACTAACACCTACGAGCAGTACTTC. The full variable domain, rest sourced from reference TRBV18 and TRBJ2-7, is NAGVMQNPRHLVRRRGQEARLRCSPMKGHSHVYWYRQLPEEGLKFMVYLQKENIIDESGMPKERFSAEFPKEGPSILRIQQVVRGDSAAYFCASSPAGTNTYEQYFGPGTRLTVT.

The chain joins TRBV7-9 to TRBJ1-1; no reliable D call. Trimming left V 2 bases short and J 8 bases short, with 6 bases between. This CDR3 has 11 amino acids. Germline V lookup: CDR1 SEHNR, CDR2 FQNEAQ (reference sequence). In DNA form, the CDR3 reads TGTGCCAGCAGCTTAAAGCCCGAAGCTTTCTTT. It translates to CASSLKPEAFF. The entire variable domain, with the rest obtained from reference TRBV7-9 and TRBJ1-1, is as follows: DTGVSQNPRHKITKRGQNVTFRCDPISEHNRLYWYRQTLGQGPEFLTYFQNEAQLEKSRLLSDRFSAERPKGSFSTLEIQRTEQGDSAMYLCASSLKPEAFFGQGTRLTVV.

The rearrangement links TRBV9 to TRBJ2-1, with 8 bases lining up with TRBD2. Germline CDR1 is SGDLS and CDR2 is YYNGEE. This CDR3 contains 15 residues. J was trimmed by 9 bases and V by 4 bases; bases with no gene match: 12. This CDR3 is CASSPGLEFRSEQFF. CDR3 nucleotides: TGTGCCAGCAGCCCGGGACTAGAATTTCGTAGTGAGCAGTTCTTC.

A note on this clone: The sample holds other DNA sequences that translate to the same CDR3. CDR3 sequence reads: CASSLQETQYF. The CDR3 DNA is TGCGCCAGCAGCCTTCAAGAGACCCAGTACTTC. The chain carries TRBV5-1 and TRBJ2-5; D gene unclear. Germline lookup yields CDR1 SGHRS and CDR2 YFSETQ. V was trimmed by 4 bases and J by 2 bases, leaving 3 bases between them. The CDR3 covers 11 residues.

The chain has TRBV5-6 and TRBJ2-1; tentative D call: TRBD2 (5 bases). V was trimmed by 0 bases and J by 10 bases, leaving 14 bases between them. The CDR3 totals 14 residues. The germline V gene encodes CDR1 SGHDT and CDR2 YYEEEE. CDR3: CASSLEGLFVEQFF. The CDR3 DNA reads as TGTGCCAGCAGCTTGGAAGGACTGTTTGTCGAGCAGTTCTTC.

This clone has just one count. The chain uses TRBV7-6 and TRBJ2-7; 7 positions match TRBD1. This CDR3 is 15 amino acids long. CDR1 and CDR2 (germline): SGHVS, FNYEAQ. V lost 4 bases and J lost 0; bases outside the gene matches: 6. For the CDR3, the DNA is TGTGCCAGCAGCTCCGGACAGGCGCCCTCCTACGAGCAGTACTTC. It yields the protein CASSSGQAPSYEQYF.

The chain joins TRBV5-6 to TRBJ1-5; the D gene is possibly TRBD1 (5 bases). The CDR3 totals 15 residues. Germline V gene lookup returns CDR1 SGHDT and CDR2 YYEEEE. Trimming stripped 0 bases from V and 2 bases from J, with 9 bases between. The CDR3 DNA sequence: TGTGCCAGCAGCTTGGAGGGGCAGGGCAATCAGCCCCAGCATTTT. Translating gives CASSLEGQGNQPQHF.

V gene TRBV4-3 combines with J gene TRBJ1-1; D is undetermined. V lost 0 bases, J lost 14 bases, and 10 bases lay in between. The CDR3 loop spans 11 amino acids. Germline CDR1 reads LGHNA; CDR2 reads YSLEER. DNA for the CDR3: TGCGCCAGCAGCCAAGACCGTGGGAGGTTCTTT. Amino acid sequence: CASSQDRGRFF.

The rearrangement uses TRBV30 and TRBJ2-2, with D perhaps TRBD1 (5 bases). The germline CDR1 and CDR2 sequences are GTSNPN and SVGIG (reference sequence). Between the trimmed V and J ends, which lost 2 bases and 4 bases, there was a span of 14 bases. The length of the CDR3 is 15 residues. This chain's CDR3 is CAWSTGSSITGELFF. Written as DNA, the CDR3 is TGTGCCTGGAGTACAGGTAGCAGCATCACCGGGGAGCTGTTTTTT.

The chain employs TRBV4-3 and TRBJ2-7; possibly TRBD1 for D (5 bases). Germline V gene lookup returns CDR1 LGHNA and CDR2 YSLEER. V shed 1 base and J shed 2 bases, with 9 bases lying between them. This CDR3 is 14 amino acids long. As DNA, the CDR3 is TGCGCCAGCAGCCAAGTTTGGGGCCCCTACGAGCAGTACTTC. It is translated as CASSQVWGPYEQYF.

In its sample, this clone was seen many times. The V call is TRBV7-2, the J call TRBJ2-5; perhaps TRBD1 as D (6 bases). Germline lookup yields CDR1 SGHTA and CDR2 FQGNSA. The CDR3 contains 14 residues. V gave up 8 bases and J gave up 5 bases, with 18 bases separating them. DNA of the CDR3: TGTGCCAGCTCCCCACAGGGTCGTCGGGAGACCCAGTACTTC. The encoded protein is CASSPQGRRETQYF.

The gene calls are TRBV5-1 and TRBJ1-2; tentatively, D is TRBD1 (6 bases). There are 15 residues in the CDR3. V gave up 4 bases and J gave up 6 bases, with 19 bases separating them. CDR1 is SGHRS, CDR2 YFSETQ, per germline. CDR3: CASSPGGAGADGYTF. CDR3 DNA sequence: TGCGCCAGCAGCCCTGGAGGGGCGGGGGCGGATGGCTACACCTTC.

The chain joins TRBV29-1 to TRBJ1-5; a weak D match, TRBD1 (5 bases). V lost 5 bases and J lost 1, with 6 bases in between. The length of the CDR3 is 12 residues. Germline V gene lookup returns CDR1 SQVTM and CDR2 ANQGSEA. CDR3: CSVRQSNQPQHF. CDR3 DNA sequence: TGCAGCGTTCGACAGAGCAATCAGCCCCAGCATTTT.

This clone was recorded once. Other DNA variants within this sample encode the same CDR3. J is TRBJ2-5 and V is TRBV29-1, with D possibly TRBD1 on 6 matching bases. Per germline, CDR1 SQVTM and CDR2 ANQGSEA. This CDR3 has 15 residues. The V gene lost 6 bases and the J gene lost 5 bases, with 22 bases spanning the gap. As DNA, the CDR3 is TGCAGCGTCGGATCATGGGCGACAGGTGGGGAGACCCAGTACTTC. It yields the protein CSVGSWATGGETQYF.

In this sample, this clone turned up a few times. The genes are TRBV7-2 and TRBJ2-3; a weak D match, TRBD2 (5 bases). The CDR3 consists of 13 residues. CDR1 SGHTA and CDR2 FQGNSA come from the germline V gene. The V and J ends lost 6 bases and 2 bases respectively, with 9 bases between them. The CDR3 reads CASSPGFTDTQYF. For the CDR3, the DNA is TGTGCCAGCAGTCCGGGATTCACAGATACGCAGTATTTT.

V usage is TRBV7-6 and J usage is TRBJ2-6; 7 positions agree with TRBD2. This CDR3 contains 22 residues. With 4 bases clipped from V and 0 bases from J, the junction kept 21 bases outside the gene matches. Germline V gene sequence: CDR1 SGHVS, CDR2 FNYEAQ. CDR3 protein: CASSSPWGTGGGGLSGANVLTF. The CDR3 bases are TGTGCCAGCAGCTCTCCCTGGGGGACTGGGGGGGGAGGCCTCTCTGGGGCCAACGTCCTGACTTTC.

The CDR3 spells CASSLEGQRGSMSYEQYF. CDR3 sequence (DNA): TGTGCCAGCAGCTTAGAGGGCCAGCGGGGGTCGATGTCCTACGAGCAGTACTTC. This chain uses TRBV7-2 with TRBJ2-7, with TRBD2 matching 8 bases. The germline CDR1 and CDR2 sequences are SGHTA and FQGNSA. CDR3 size: 18 residues. V shed 1 base, J shed 1 base, and the junction held 12 bases outside the gene matches.

The chain has TRBV7-2 and TRBJ1-5; 7 bases match TRBD1. Trimming removed 6 bases from V and 4 bases from J; junction bases left unmatched: 9. The CDR3 consists of 15 residues. Germline V CDR1 and CDR2: SGHTA, FQGNSA. In DNA form, the CDR3 reads TGTGCCAGCAGTTTGTACAGGGGCGAGAATCAGCCCCAGCATTTT. Translating it yields CASSLYRGENQPQHF.

V is TRBV28 and J is TRBJ2-7, with D possibly being TRBD1 (6 bases). Between the trimmed V and J ends, which lost 5 bases and 5 bases, there was a span of 25 bases. Germline V gene lookup returns CDR1 MDHEN and CDR2 SYDVKM. The CDR3 has 17 amino acids. CDR3 sequence reads: CASSGARWGRASDEQYF. The CDR3 DNA follows: TGTGCCAGCAGTGGAGCTCGATGGGGGCGAGCGAGCGACGAGCAGTACTTC.

This chain connects TRBV4-3 to TRBJ1-2; D perhaps matches TRBD1 (6 bases). The germline V and J ends were trimmed by 4 bases and 3 bases, with 15 bases remaining between them. The germline V gene has CDR1 LGHNA and CDR2 YSLEER. The length of the CDR3 is 15 residues. CDR3 region: CASSPGGGAYYGYTF. The CDR3 DNA reads as TGCGCCAGCAGCCCCGGCGGGGGGGCCTACTATGGCTACACCTTC.

This chain uses TRBV6-6 with TRBJ2-5; 7 nucleotides line up with TRBD1. CDR3 size: 15 residues. Germline V gene lookup returns CDR1 MNHNY and CDR2 SVGAGI (reference sequence). Unmatched junction bases numbered 16, after V lost 4 bases and J lost 11 bases. In DNA form, the CDR3 reads TGTGCCAGCAGTTCGGCCAGGCAGGGGGAGAGGGAGCAGTACTTC. Translated, it gives CASSSARQGEREQYF.

The chain carries TRBV13 and TRBJ2-1, with 7 bases aligning to TRBD2. J lost 5 bases, V lost 5 bases, and 3 bases had no gene match. This CDR3 has 13 amino acids. CDR1 is PRHDT and CDR2 is FYEKMQ in the germline V gene (reference sequence). CDR3 amino acids: CASSLAEDNEQFF. As DNA, the CDR3 is TGTGCCAGCAGCCTAGCGGAGGACAATGAGCAGTTCTTC.